This entry lists 15 T cell receptor beta chains sequenced from one sample in a study of graft-versus-host responses after intestinal transplantation (dated by TCRdb to the early 2020s). Library preparation employed the immunoSEQ multiplex PCR assay. Entries here come from immuneACCESS through TCRdb and include only in-frame sequences with V and J called. Some clones fail to appear in such tables; in the studies checked, an unresolved V gene covers under half of the shortfall, and the cause of the remainder is unknown. This sample holds around 12,000 clones; about four fifths were observed only once. In total, the top ten clones hold about 8% of the sample. The sample consisted of PBMCs, taken approximately 320 days after intestinal transplant. Receptor source: a human patient who received an intestinal transplant, so some T cells may come from the graft donor.

This clone came up a few times. The chain recombines TRBV7-2 with TRBJ1-2, with D maybe TRBD1 (5 bases). The V end lost 10 bases, the J end lost 7 bases, and 16 bases lay between the germline ends. Germline V gives CDR1 SGHTA, CDR2 FQGNSA. The CDR3 extends over 12 amino acids. As DNA, the CDR3 is TGTGCCACCAAAAACCGGGGCTCTGGCTACACCTTC. Translated, it gives CATKNRGSGYTF.

The gene calls are TRBV28 and TRBJ1-4; TRBD1 matches 9 bases. Germline V gives CDR1 MDHEN, CDR2 SYDVKM. The length of the CDR3 is 18 residues. Trimming removed 1 base from V and 6 bases from J; junction bases left unmatched: 12. In DNA, the CDR3 is TGTGCCAGCAGTTTATTCGCACCCGGGCGGACAGGGGATGAAAAACTGTTTTTT. Translated: CASSLFAPGRTGDEKLFF.

This rearrangement joins TRBV27 to TRBJ1-3; D not resolved. The V gene's germline CDR1 is MNHEY and CDR2 SMNVEV (reference sequence). The germline V and J ends were trimmed by 4 bases and 5 bases, with 21 bases remaining between them. The CDR3 length is 17 residues. CDR3: CASSSLSVLGGRNTIYF. CDR3 DNA: TGTGCCAGCAGTTCCCTCTCCGTTCTGGGAGGGAGAAACACCATATATTTT.

The genes are TRBV4-3 and TRBJ2-7; D call uncertain. Germline values: CDR1 LGHNA, CDR2 YSLEER. The CDR3 consists of 14 residues. V shed 8 bases and J shed 4 bases, with 18 bases lying between them. This chain's CDR3 is CASYRDKWIYEQYF. Written as DNA, the CDR3 is TGCGCCAGCTATAGAGACAAGTGGATTTACGAGCAGTACTTC.

This chain links TRBV15 with TRBJ1-5; D not certain. V lost 0 bases and J lost 5, with 8 bases in between. Looked up from germline, CDR1 is LNHNV and CDR2 is YYDKDF (reference sequence). The CDR3 is made up of 14 amino acids. Here the CDR3 reads CATSRDKPYQPQHF. CDR3 nucleotides: TGTGCCACCAGCAGAGATAAGCCTTATCAGCCCCAGCATTTT.

V and J are TRBV6-4 and TRBJ1-2; D uncertain. V lost 2 bases to trimming and J lost 6 bases, with 10 bases between them. Germline-derived CDR1 and CDR2 are MRHNA and SNTAGT. CDR3 length: 13 amino acids. The CDR3 sequence is CASSDRAGDGYTF. The CDR3 nucleotides are TGTGCCAGCAGTGACAGGGCCGGGGATGGCTACACCTTC.

This clone was detected only once. The V and J genes are TRBV2 and TRBJ2-1, with TRBD2 matching over 9 bases. Germline-derived CDR1 and CDR2 are SNHLY and FYNNEI. This CDR3 contains 14 residues. Germline trimming cut 7 bases from V and 9 bases from J; bases unmatched to any gene: 10. The CDR3 bases are TGTGCCAGCATAGGAGGACTAGCGTCAGTTGAGCAGTTCTTC. It specifies CASIGGLASVEQFF.

The chain recombines TRBV10-3 with TRBJ2-7; D gene uncertain. Between the trimmed V and J ends, which lost 4 bases and 7 bases, there was a span of 17 bases. The germline V gene has CDR1 ENHRY and CDR2 SYGVKD. CDR3 size: 14 residues. The CDR3 here is CAISVSPTRDEQYF. The CDR3, as DNA: TGTGCCATCAGTGTGAGCCCGACAAGGGATGAGCAGTACTTC.

The rearrangement joins TRBV9 to TRBJ2-3; perhaps TRBD1 as D (6 bases). Trimming took off 0 bases at V and 6 bases at J, with 11 bases between the two ends. This CDR3 comprises 14 residues. CDR1 is SGDLS and CDR2 is YYNGEE in the germline V gene. The CDR3 region is CASSVALGGDTQYF. The CDR3 nucleotides read TGTGCCAGCAGCGTAGCTCTAGGGGGTGATACGCAGTATTTT.

V gene TRBV5-1 combines with J gene TRBJ1-1; D is undetermined. The CDR3 runs to 13 residues. The germline V and J ends were trimmed by 0 bases and 7 bases, with 10 bases remaining between them. CDR1 is SGHRS, CDR2 YFSETQ, per germline. As DNA, the CDR3 is TGCGCCAGCAGCTTGGGGGCGCCGGGTGAAGCTTTCTTT. Its protein product is CASSLGAPGEAFF.

This clone occurred a few times. The gene calls are TRBV27 and TRBJ2-7, with a possible D match to TRBD2 (5 bases). Germline lookup yields CDR1 MNHEY and CDR2 SMNVEV (reference sequence). The CDR3 is 13 amino acids. Trimming took 5 bases from V and 3 from J, leaving 11 bases between them. As DNA, the CDR3 is TGTGCCAGCAGTCCGGGGTCGGGCTACGAGCAGTACTTC. Protein sequence: CASSPGSGYEQYF.

The chain uses TRBV9 and TRBJ2-3, with 8 bases lining up with TRBD2. The V segment lost 3 bases and the J segment 3 bases; nucleotides outside the gene matches: 9. Germline lookup yields CDR1 SGDLS and CDR2 YYNGEE. This CDR3 has 16 amino acids. The CDR3 DNA reads TGTGCCAGCAGCGCACCGGGACTAGTTAGAACAGATACGCAGTATTTT. Amino acid sequence: CASSAPGLVRTDTQYF.

The chain recombines TRBV4-1 with TRBJ2-1, with 8 bases that match TRBD2. V lost 6 bases and J lost 2; bases outside the gene matches: 6. The CDR3 covers 15 residues. Germline assignment: CDR1 MGHRA and CDR2 YSYEKL. This chain's CDR3 is CASSPSGPAYNEQFF. Written as DNA, the CDR3 is TGCGCCAGCAGTCCTAGCGGGCCCGCCTACAATGAGCAGTTCTTC.

The chain combines TRBV25-1 with TRBJ2-3; D unresolved. There are 14 residues in the CDR3. V lost 4 bases, J lost 0 bases, and 8 bases lay in between. From germline, CDR1 is MGHDK and CDR2 SYGVNS. The CDR3 nucleotides are TGTGCCAGCAGTGGGAGCAGAAGCACAGATACGCAGTATTTT. Amino acids: CASSGSRSTDTQYF.

The chain links TRBV11-3 to TRBJ1-2; D unclear. The CDR3 totals 12 residues. The V end was cut by 3 bases, the J end by 12 bases, with 14 bases between. CDR1 and CDR2 from the germline V gene are SGHNT and YENEEA. CDR3 amino acids: CASSLGADHHTF. The DNA of the CDR3 is TGTGCCAGCAGCTTGGGCGCAGATCATCACACCTTC.